This T cell receptor (beta chain) emerged from a study (dated by TCRdb to between 2015 and 2017). For the study in its entirety: The study tested whether tumor-infiltrating Tregs in breast cancer are recruited from blood Tregs or converted in situ from other CD4+ T cell subsets.

This clonotype was recorded a few times. The clone's antigen remains unknown. The sample holds no much larger clone one base away, and base qualities are not on file. Amplification of full-length TCR variable regions was done by 5' RACE PCR using constant-region reverse primers, and this step was followed by semi-nested PCR with Nested Universal Primer A. The ReliaPrep RNA Cell Miniprep System was used to extract total RNA, which was then reverse transcribed into 5'RACE-ready cDNA with the SMARTer RACE 5'/3' Kit. Multiplex adaptors were used to barcode full-length TCR alpha and beta libraries, and the barcoded libraries were sequenced on an Illumina MiSeq. The source study handled its data this way. For each of nine subset-tissue groups, sequencing data from the five patients were pooled, and the groups were compared by unsupervised clustering of TCR gene usage. The Morisita-Horn index, with shared sequences weighted by their contribution to each repertoire, was used to calculate repertoire similarity. Using fastp at Q25 and MiXCR, TCRdb reprocessed the public reads and kept productive beta chains. For every CDR3 protein sequence, its rows merge into one entry that carries the most common genes and DNA. The V and J calls were not made by the authors but by TCRdb's processing. The sample data list about 32,000 distinct CDR3 sequences, and roughly 25% of these were observed just once. The leading ten clones occupy around 4.5% of the sample.

What the work shows at the level of the full study, not this receptor alone: Tumor memory CD4+ T cell TCR gene usage was found to cluster with blood and lymph node memory CD4+ cells and with lymph node naive CD4+ cells. Tumor-infiltrating Treg TCR alpha and beta sequences overlapped most with tumor naive CD4+ T cells, then with blood naive CD4+ T cells. The validation in the larger cohort was limited to a single TCR beta V-J rearrangement instead of whole repertoires.

Memory CD4+ T cells were isolated as CD4+CD45RO+CD25- cells. Tregs, naive and memory CD4+ T cells from tumor, blood and ipsilateral draining lymph nodes of a handful of breast cancer patients underwent full-length TCR alpha and beta sequencing. Ficoll density gradient centrifugation was used to isolate mononuclear cells from lymph nodes or from 50 ml of peripheral blood. A purity exceeding 90% was confirmed by FACS for the sorted cell populations. From its cysteine to its phenylalanine, the CDR3 spans 17 amino acids. This entry keeps only the CDR3 DNA: 51 bases, framed from base 1. CDR1 and CDR2 are read off the germline V gene as MNHEY and SVGEGT. Deletion took 4 bases off V and 4 bases off J, with a span of 20 bases between the germline ends.

The origin of this receptor is a female donor with breast cancer. This chain is built from TRBV6-2 or TRBV6-3 and TRBJ2-1; the D segment is perhaps TRBD1 or TRBD2, each sharing 5 matched bases. Specimen: memory CD4+ T cells sorted from blood. This specimen's cell subset or site label, interpreted: memory CD4+ T cells, CD4+CD45RO+CD25-. Read as DNA, the sequence is TGTGCCAGCAGTTGGGAACCGGGACGGGGTCAATACAATGAGCAGTTCTTC. Protein translation: CASSWEPGRGQYNEQFF.